This TCR beta chain stems from a study of identical twins. Findings of the study overall: Memory repertoires showed no such pattern, whereas abundant cord blood beta clonotypes carried fewer insertions.

V was clipped by 3 bases and J by 5 bases, with 25 bases between them. This CDR3 region has 18 residues. The table lists this clonotype with many counts. Antigen specificity is unknown. The cDNA had a unique molecular identifier and a template-switch universal primer site. One entry per CDR3 protein results from TCRdb running MiXCR on the 5' RACE reads. Here the sample spans 350,000 to 500,000 distinct CDR3 sequences, roughly 18% being singletons. This chain links TRBV12-3 or TRBV12-4 with TRBJ2-5, with D possibly TRBD2 on 7 matching bases. This TCR was recovered from a middle-aged man in good health. What was sequenced was naive T cells sorted from blood. CDR3 nucleotides: TGTGCCAGCAGTTTTTGGTTGAGGGGGGAGGGCCTGGGGGAGACCCAGTACTTC. This sequence encodes CASSFWLRGEGLGETQYF.